Below, one TCR beta chain is given with its context. This clone has only a few counts. Which antigen it targets is not known. Base qualities are not provided; no much larger clone lies one nucleotide away. The CDR3 has 14 amino acids, counting the end cysteine and phenylalanine. Just CDR3 DNA is preserved here, 42 bases in frame from base 1. Here V drops 10 bases and J drops 1 base, and the junction holds 3 bases not matched to any gene. From a lookup of the germline V gene, CDR1 and CDR2 are ENHRY and SYGVKD. The method was the immunoSEQ multiplex PCR assay. For the multiplex PCR, a mixture combining 60 forward primers for TCR Vbeta segments and 13 reverse primers for TCR Jbeta segments was used. A multiplex PCR assay on genomic DNA amplified the CDR3 region of rearranged TCR beta genes. The amplified TCR beta libraries were sequenced on the Illumina HiSeq System as 87-base-pair reads. Regarding the original processing steps: Across the roughly 640 repertoires, a later analysis counted around 80 million unique TCR beta chains, 9 million to 14 million of which were shared by at least two donors. To remove PCR and sequencing errors, raw reads were error-corrected and collapsed into unique sequences using a nearest-neighbor algorithm that merged closely related sequences. CDR3 sequences were aligned to IMGT reference sequences to assign V, D and J gene segments. For a sequence to be retained, a match of at least six nucleotides to both a V gene segment and a J gene segment was required. Rearrangements were called productive when the CDR3 lacked stop codons and stayed in frame with V and J; all others were non-productive. Following IMGT convention, CDR3 was defined as the stretch from the second conserved V-encoded cysteine up to the conserved J-encoded phenylalanine. The earlier analysis of 550 to 650 of the donors excluded any sequence lacking an unambiguous match to a single V gene segment. An earlier analysis of just under 600 of the donors called V segments functional above 56.7% productive rearrangements and segregating when the between-donor standard deviation exceeded 5%. A statistical classification framework was developed to diagnose cytomegalovirus status using the catalog of TCR beta chain sequences. In a later analysis, V and J genes were assigned by comparing TCR nucleotide sequences against IMGT/GENE-DB human TR gene sequences. Using the TCRdist pipeline, a later analysis assigned CDR3 sequences along with most-parsimonious VDJ recombination scenarios. In a later analysis, every TCR beta chain was defined by the combination of its CDR3 amino acid sequence and its V-gene family, and reads without a unique V-gene family were dropped. To address suspected cross-contamination and a sequencing artifact, a later analysis removed 592 highly shared, low-generation-probability nucleotide sequences. For each public chain, a later analysis derived a clonal expansion index from normalized ranks of inferred template counts within each repertoire. Generation probabilities in a later analysis came from a VDJ recombination model fitted to out-of-frame rearrangements, and those results were checked against IGoR. In a later analysis, TCR-TCR, TCR-HLA and TCR-CMV co-occurrence was scored with hypergeometric tests, and a repertoire-size bias correction was applied to TCR pairs. To estimate false discovery rates, a later analysis permuted the HLA or CMV assignments 20 times. In a later analysis, co-occurring TCRs were grouped with DBSCAN, and TCRdist sequence similarity was added when clustering was performed within HLA-allele-positive subsets. For co-occurrence clustering, repertoires with fewer than 30,000 or more than 120,000 public chains were excluded, along with five repertoires with anomalous nucleotide sharing. Sourced from immuneACCESS, this table was stored by TCRdb with only in-frame sequences that have V and J called. A share of the clones is absent; for the studies checked, an unresolved V gene accounts for under half, and the remainder has no known explanation. The D gene and trimming were derived from the DNA, and the V and J assignments and clone size from that table. This sample is represented by about 97,000 clones; around a tenth of them were singletons. Around 4.9% of the sample is in the top ten clones.

The cohort comprised some 700 healthy bone marrow donors. All cohort members were sampled while nominally healthy, although unrecorded immune exposures were likely present. The donor tested CMV seropositive, placing the donor among the 310 or so seropositive members of the cohort. A peripheral blood sample was provided by each donor, and peripheral blood mononuclear cells were used for TCR beta sequencing. The Qiagen DNeasy Blood Extraction Kit was used to extract genomic DNA from the blood cell samples. This record belongs to a study of cytomegalovirus exposure and HLA in healthy donors listed by TCRdb under 2017. Looking at the study overall: An earlier analysis of 587 of the donors reported about 250 Gb of sequence data and 120 million or so unique TCR beta sequences from about 200 million T cells. Rather than drawing on any new phenotypic data, the later analysis identified candidate immune exposures from TCR beta sequences and the way those sequences occurred across donors. An early release that covered roughly 600 HLA-typed donors contained 300 to 350 gigabases of sequencing data and roughly 84 million unique TCR sequences. Both class I and class II loci were covered by HLA typing, at four-digit resolution. In addition to the first cohort of 666 subjects, a separate validation cohort of around 110 different subjects was used. An earlier analysis of 587 of the donors used high-throughput TCR beta sequencing to judge whether each TCR beta V gene segment behaved as functional or pseudogenic. High-throughput TCR immunosequencing, statistical association of individual TCRs with disease status, and machine learning were combined to predict cytomegalovirus infection status. Several DR-DQ haplotypes were handled as single units for association and clustering because linkage in the cohort was strong. Donor age, sex, ethnicity and CMV serostatus were collected together with the repertoire data. The study profiled the T cell repertoires of about 640 subjects by immunosequencing and related them to cytomegalovirus serostatus. The genetic ancestry cluster associated with self-reported Caucasian donors included about 81% of the 300 to 400 genotyped donors. A later genetic analysis used genome-wide SNP genotypes for about 65% of the roughly 670 donors, treating that subset as a discovery cohort. The study was designed to test whether signatures of past pathogen exposure could be identified by cataloging public T cell receptors. Among roughly 400 genotyped donors of the cohort, an average of about 240,000 unique TCR beta nucleotide sequences was sequenced per donor, of which roughly 17% were non-productive. Typing coverage differed by locus: A, B, C, DRB1 and DQB1 were typed in about 629-640 donors, DQA1 in 522, DPA1 in some 610, and DPB1 in just under 490. A later analysis re-analyzed previously published TCR beta repertoires from about 600 donors and added high-resolution HLA genotyping to study TCR occurrence patterns. Every discovery cohort repertoire had been produced on one sequencing platform.

Broad study findings and their caveats: When HLA alleles, especially DR and DQ, strongly co-occurred, TCR associations were difficult to assign to individual alleles. A later analysis found that most CMV-associated TCR beta chains appeared HLA-restricted, with HLA associations seemingly driven largely by CMV exposure. The study listed approximately 160 TCR beta chains as associated with cytomegalovirus. In this cohort, only TCR beta chains were sequenced, and detectable features were limited by the absence of alpha or paired-chain data. In vitro tests confirmed that a few of the cytomegalovirus-associated TCR beta chains recognize cytomegalovirus antigens. CMV serostatus was the only immune exposure information available for the cohort. Linkage disequilibrium might explain the correlated functional status among segregating V segments, but an unknown experimental factor could not be ruled out. At a false discovery rate of 0.05, a later analysis linked 15,000 to 20,000 TCR beta sequences to specific HLA alleles. A later analysis reported that several top co-occurrence clusters appeared linked to parvovirus B19, influenza, CMV and Epstein-Barr virus. It was suggested by the authors that the approach could potentially be generalized to other disease states and immunological phenotypes. Across donors, most TCR sequences were observed very rarely, whereas some public TCRs were present in many individuals. Because counts were too low, seventeen rarely observed V segments, including chromosome 9 orphons, were excluded from the earlier analysis of several hundred of the donors. Because HLA typing was unavailable for some donors at each locus, only the typed subset was used in association tests. A later genetic analysis reported fewer N-insertions in productive TCRs among donors in an Asian-associated ancestry cluster than the approximately 670-donor mean. According to a later analysis, TCR association rates differed among HLA loci, with DRB1 alleles showing the most associated TCRs and HLA-C alleles showing the fewest. An association between a missense DCLRE1C variant and V-gene and J-gene trimming of TCR beta chains was found in a later genetic analysis and replicated in an independent cohort. Broadly in line with IMGT annotations, most TCR beta V segments showed up in productive rearrangements about 87% or about 30% of the time in an earlier analysis of around 550 of the donors. The 87-base-pair reads could not distinguish some IMGT-functional V segments, including TRBV6-2 and TRBV6-3, so those segments were excluded. In both the original and validation cohorts, the classifier was reported to diagnose cytomegalovirus status with high specificity and sensitivity. A cluster of highly shared sequence variants was judged likely to be a technical artifact of the sequencing pipeline. Presence/absence analyses assumed roughly uniform sequencing depth across donors, an assumption that may not hold. In a later analysis, HLA-associated TCR beta chains were found to be more clonally expanded and to have lower generation probabilities than equally common non-associated chains. A further reported finding was that TCR beta sequences accurately predicted the HLA-A and HLA-B alleles for most subjects in the first cohort.

In this chain, TRBV10-3 is recombined with TRBJ2-5, and 13 junctional nucleotides match TRBD2. The clonotype was recovered from a man aged 50 to 60 in good health and CMV-seropositive. The sequenced sample was PBMCs. The DNA sequence follows: TGTGCCACAGGGACTAGCGGGACCCAAGAGACCCAGTACTTC. This is translated as CATGTSGTQETQYF.